Given below is one T cell receptor (beta chain) in context. The antigen remains unidentified. The data derive from a study of blood T cells in healthy people across ages. Overall study context: About one barcoded beta molecule was captured per two T cells (by template switching).

A second about 7 to 11 cycle PCR used barcoded and J-beta primers. TCRdb re-derived calls from the 5' RACE reads in MiXCR, one entry per CDR3 protein. The sample carries about a million distinct CDR3 sequences, 45% to 60% recorded once. Study results and caveats: Diversity was higher, and naive CD4+ cells more numerous, in long-lived donors than in aged donors. For the donors, CMV status was unknown and possibly confounded expanded clonotype changes.

CDR1 is DFQATT, CDR2 SNEGSKA, per germline (reference sequence). CDR3 length: 12 amino acids. The V and J ends lost 5 bases and 3 bases respectively, with 11 bases between them. The clonotype was recovered from a woman aged 55-69 years in good health. This chain joins TRBV20-1 and TRBJ2-7; weak D call: TRBD2 (5 bases). The sample taken for sequencing was blood. The DNA for the CDR3 is TGCAGTGCTCCTCAAACTAGCTACGAGCAGTACTTC. Protein product: CSAPQTSYEQYF.